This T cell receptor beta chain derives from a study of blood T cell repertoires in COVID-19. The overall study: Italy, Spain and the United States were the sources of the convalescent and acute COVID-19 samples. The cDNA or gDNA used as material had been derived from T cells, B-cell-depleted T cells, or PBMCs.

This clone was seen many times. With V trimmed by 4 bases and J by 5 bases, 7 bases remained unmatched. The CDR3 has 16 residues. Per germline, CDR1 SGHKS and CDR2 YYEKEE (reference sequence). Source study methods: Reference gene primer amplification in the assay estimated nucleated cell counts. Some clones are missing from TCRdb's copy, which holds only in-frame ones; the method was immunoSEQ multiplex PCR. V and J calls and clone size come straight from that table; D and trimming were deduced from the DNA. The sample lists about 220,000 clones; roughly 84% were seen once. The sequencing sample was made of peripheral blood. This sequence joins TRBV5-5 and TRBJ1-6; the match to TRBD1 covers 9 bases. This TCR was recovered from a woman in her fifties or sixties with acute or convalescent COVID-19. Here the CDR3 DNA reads TGTGCCAGCAGCCCGAAGGACAGGGGACATAATTCACCCCTCCACTTT. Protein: CASSPKDRGHNSPLHF.